This TCR beta chain was observed in a study of cytomegalovirus exposure and HLA in healthy donors. Both 60 Vbeta primers and 13 Jbeta primers went into the PCR. Only in-frame clones appear in the TCRdb table, and some are missing; sequencing was by immunoSEQ multiplex PCR. The table shows about 190,000 clones, with around 84% occurring only once. This clone was counted between two and nine times. Its target is not known. Study-wide results and limits: The study found most TCR sequences rare, yet found some public TCRs in many donors. Within the data, a cluster of highly shared sequence variants was likely a sequencing artifact.

Between the trimmed V and J ends, which lost 5 bases and 4 bases, there was a span of 9 bases. In germline, CDR1 is MNHNS, CDR2 SASEGT. This CDR3 has 13 amino acids. J is TRBJ1-5 and V is TRBV6-1; D is undetermined. Sequencing was carried out using PBMCs. This TCR derives from a man aged 35 to 55 in good health and CMV-seropositive. The CDR3 region is CASSYGSNQPQHF. The CDR3, as DNA: TGTGCCAGCAGTTATGGCAGTAATCAGCCCCAGCATTTT.